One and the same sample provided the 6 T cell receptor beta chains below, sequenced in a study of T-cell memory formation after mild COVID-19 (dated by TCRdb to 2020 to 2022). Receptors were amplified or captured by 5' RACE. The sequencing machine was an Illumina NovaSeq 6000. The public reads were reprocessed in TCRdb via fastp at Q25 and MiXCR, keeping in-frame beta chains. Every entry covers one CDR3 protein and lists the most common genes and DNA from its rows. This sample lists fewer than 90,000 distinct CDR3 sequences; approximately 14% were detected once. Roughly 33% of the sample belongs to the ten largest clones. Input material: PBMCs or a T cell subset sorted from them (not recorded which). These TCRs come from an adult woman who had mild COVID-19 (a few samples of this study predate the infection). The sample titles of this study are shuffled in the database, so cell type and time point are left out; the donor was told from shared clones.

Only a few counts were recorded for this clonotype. This CDR3 reads CASSLEVRGGRDEQFF. DNA for the CDR3: TGTGCCAGCAGCTTAGAGGTGCGGGGGGGCCGCGATGAGCAGTTCTTC. The chain links TRBV7-6 to TRBJ2-1, with 9 nucleotides matching TRBD2. Germline loops: CDR1 SGHVS, CDR2 FNYEAQ. J lost 8 bases, V lost 1 base, and 9 bases had no gene match. This CDR3 has 16 amino acids. The full variable domain, in which reference TRBV7-6 and TRBJ2-1 provide the parts outside the CDR3, is GAGVSQSPRYKVTKRGQDVALRCDPISGHVSLYWYRQALGQGPEFLTYFNYEAQQDKSGLPNDRFSAERPEGSISTLTIQRTEQRDSAMYRCASSLEVRGGRDEQFFGPGTRLTVL.

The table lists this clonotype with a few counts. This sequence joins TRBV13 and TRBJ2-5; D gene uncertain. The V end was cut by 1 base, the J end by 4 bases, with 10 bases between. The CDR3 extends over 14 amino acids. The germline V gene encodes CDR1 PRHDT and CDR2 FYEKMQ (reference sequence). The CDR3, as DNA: TGTGCCAGCAGCTTAGCGGGCATACGAGAGACCCAGTACTTC. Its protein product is CASSLAGIRETQYF.

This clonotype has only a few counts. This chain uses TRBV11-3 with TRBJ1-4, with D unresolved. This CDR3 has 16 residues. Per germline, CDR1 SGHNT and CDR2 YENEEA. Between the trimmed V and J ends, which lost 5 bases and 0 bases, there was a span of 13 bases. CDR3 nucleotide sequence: TGTGCCAGCAGCACACAGCTGAGACCAACTAATGAAAAACTGTTTTTT. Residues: CASSTQLRPTNEKLFF.

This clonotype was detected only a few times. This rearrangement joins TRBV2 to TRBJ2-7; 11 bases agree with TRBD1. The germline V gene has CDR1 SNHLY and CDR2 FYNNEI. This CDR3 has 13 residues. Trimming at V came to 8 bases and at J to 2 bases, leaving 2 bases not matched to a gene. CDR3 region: CASGGQGAYEQYF. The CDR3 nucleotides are TGTGCCAGCGGGGGACAGGGGGCCTACGAGCAGTACTTC.

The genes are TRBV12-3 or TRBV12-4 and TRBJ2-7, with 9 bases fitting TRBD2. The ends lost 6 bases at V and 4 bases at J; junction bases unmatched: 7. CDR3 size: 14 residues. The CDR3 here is CASRHGLATYEQYF. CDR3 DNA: TGTGCCAGCAGGCATGGACTAGCGACATACGAGCAGTACTTC.

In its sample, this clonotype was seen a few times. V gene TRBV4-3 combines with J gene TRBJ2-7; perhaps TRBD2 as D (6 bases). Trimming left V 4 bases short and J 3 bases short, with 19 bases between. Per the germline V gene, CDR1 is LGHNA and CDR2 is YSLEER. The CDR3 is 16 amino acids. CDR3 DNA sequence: TGCGCCAGCAGCCTTGGACCATACGGGAGTTTCTACGAGCAGTACTTC. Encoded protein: CASSLGPYGSFYEQYF.